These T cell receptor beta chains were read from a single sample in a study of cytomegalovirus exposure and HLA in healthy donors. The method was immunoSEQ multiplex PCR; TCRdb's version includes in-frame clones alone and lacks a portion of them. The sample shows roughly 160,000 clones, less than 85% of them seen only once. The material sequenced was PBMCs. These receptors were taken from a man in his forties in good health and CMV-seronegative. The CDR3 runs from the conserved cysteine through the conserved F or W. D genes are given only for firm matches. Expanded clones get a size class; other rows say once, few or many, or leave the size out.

cdr3_nt: TGTGCCAGCAGCATCTGGGACAGGGGGATAACCTACGAGCAGTACTTC
cdr3_aa: CASSIWDRGITYEQYF
d_call: TRBD1
j_call: TRBJ2-7
clone_size: NA
v_call: TRBV7-8

cdr3_nt: TGTGCCAGCAGTCCCAGGGGTGGAAACACCATATATTTT
cdr3_aa: CASSPRGGNTIYF
d_call: NA
j_call: TRBJ1-3
clone_size: once
v_call: TRBV28

cdr3_nt: TGTGCCAGCAGCCCCTGGGCGGGGGAGACCCAGTACTTC
cdr3_aa: CASSPWAGETQYF
d_call: NA
j_call: TRBJ2-5
clone_size: once
v_call: TRBV9

cdr3_nt: TGTGCCAGCAGCCCCTCCGCCGGGAGTCAGACCGGGGAGCTGTTTTTT
cdr3_aa: CASSPSAGSQTGELFF
d_call: NA
j_call: TRBJ2-2
clone_size: once
v_call: TRBV11-2

cdr3_nt: TGTGCCAGCAGCGCCCAGGGGGTGGCTGAAGCTTTCTTT
cdr3_aa: CASSAQGVAEAFF
d_call: TRBD1
j_call: TRBJ1-1
clone_size: NA
v_call: TRBV9

cdr3_nt: TGCGCCAGCAGCCCCAGTAGTGGACAGCCCTATGGCTACACCTTC
cdr3_aa: CASSPSSGQPYGYTF
d_call: NA
j_call: TRBJ1-2
clone_size: NA
v_call: TRBV5-1

cdr3_nt: TGTGCCAGCAGCCAAGGCGGGCGGGGACCCTACGAGCAGTACTTC
cdr3_aa: CASSQGGRGPYEQYF
d_call: NA
j_call: TRBJ2-7
clone_size: NA
v_call: TRBV4-2

cdr3_nt: TGTGCCAGCAGTCCTCTACCTACGGGGACAGTTTATCAGCCCCAGCATTTT
cdr3_aa: CASSPLPTGTVYQPQHF
d_call: TRBD1
j_call: TRBJ1-5
clone_size: NA
v_call: TRBV27

cdr3_nt: TGTGCCAGCAATCAAGCCGGGACAGCATCCTACGAGCAGTACTTC
cdr3_aa: CASNQAGTASYEQYF
d_call: TRBD1
j_call: TRBJ2-7
clone_size: few
v_call: TRBV6-5

cdr3_nt: TGTGCCAGTAGTATAGGATACGGGGTTGACACTGAAGCTTTCTTT
cdr3_aa: CASSIGYGVDTEAFF
d_call: NA
j_call: TRBJ1-1
clone_size: few
v_call: TRBV19

cdr3_nt: TGCGCCAGCAGTGAGTCGAAGAGTAACAGGGGTTATGGCTACACCTTC
cdr3_aa: CASSESKSNRGYGYTF
d_call: TRBD1
j_call: TRBJ1-2
clone_size: NA
v_call: TRBV10-2

cdr3_nt: TGCGCCAGCAGCCAAGAAACCAGGGAGGGATCACCCCTCCACTTT
cdr3_aa: CASSQETREGSPLHF
d_call: NA
j_call: TRBJ1-6
clone_size: NA
v_call: TRBV4-1

cdr3_nt: TGTGCCAGCAGCTTAACCAGGGACACTGAAGCTTTCTTT
cdr3_aa: CASSLTRDTEAFF
d_call: NA
j_call: TRBJ1-1
clone_size: NA
v_call: TRBV7-9

cdr3_nt: TGTGCCAGCACCAAATGGGGAGCTAGCACAGATACGCAGTATTTT
cdr3_aa: CASTKWGASTDTQYF
d_call: NA
j_call: TRBJ2-3
clone_size: once
v_call: TRBV6-6

cdr3_nt: TGCGCCAGCAGCCAAGATTTGCTAGGGGCCGGGGAGCTGTTTTTT
cdr3_aa: CASSQDLLGAGELFF
d_call: NA
j_call: TRBJ2-2
clone_size: once
v_call: TRBV4-1

cdr3_nt: TGTGCCAGTAGTATCGGGACAGGGACCATGAACACTGAAGCTTTCTTT
cdr3_aa: CASSIGTGTMNTEAFF
d_call: TRBD1
j_call: TRBJ1-1
clone_size: NA
v_call: TRBV19

cdr3_nt: TGTGCCAGCAGCGTAGGGACAGACTCTGGGTACGAGCAGTACTTC
cdr3_aa: CASSVGTDSGYEQYF
d_call: NA
j_call: TRBJ2-7
clone_size: NA
v_call: TRBV9

cdr3_nt: TGCAGCGCCGCAGGGGCGACTGGGGAGCAGTACTTC
cdr3_aa: CSAAGATGEQYF
d_call: NA
j_call: TRBJ2-7
clone_size: NA
v_call: TRBV29-1

cdr3_nt: TGCGCCAGCAGCCAAGGAATGAAGACAGGGGGCGTGGAGACCCAGTACTTC
cdr3_aa: CASSQGMKTGGVETQYF
d_call: TRBD1
j_call: TRBJ2-5
clone_size: NA
v_call: TRBV5-1

cdr3_nt: TGTGCCACCAGCAGAGCTCGGGCGGGTGAGCAGTACTTC
cdr3_aa: CATSRARAGEQYF
d_call: NA
j_call: TRBJ2-7
clone_size: NA
v_call: TRBV15

cdr3_nt: TGTGCCATCAAATCTCACAGGGACTCCTACGAGCAGTACTTC
cdr3_aa: CAIKSHRDSYEQYF
d_call: NA
j_call: TRBJ2-7
clone_size: NA
v_call: TRBV10-3

cdr3_nt: TGTGCTAGCAGCTTAGTCGGGGGGCCTGGGAATGAGCAGTTCTTC
cdr3_aa: CASSLVGGPGNEQFF
d_call: NA
j_call: TRBJ2-1
clone_size: NA
v_call: TRBV7-7

cdr3_nt: TGTGCCAGCAGCTTAGACGAGTTGCAGCCCCAGCATTTT
cdr3_aa: CASSLDELQPQHF
d_call: NA
j_call: TRBJ1-5
clone_size: NA
v_call: TRBV7-6

cdr3_nt: TGTGCCAGCAGCTCGCGGGACAGGGGATTCCACGAGCAGTACTTC
cdr3_aa: CASSSRDRGFHEQYF
d_call: TRBD1
j_call: TRBJ2-7
clone_size: NA
v_call: TRBV13